A selection of T cell receptor beta chains follows, all from one sample in a study of cytomegalovirus exposure and HLA in healthy donors. The data were produced by immunoSEQ multiplex PCR, yet TCRdb's version contains in-frame clones alone and is incomplete. The table lists approximately 100,000 clones, roughly 80% of them singletons, with roughly 5% in the top ten. Specimen: PBMCs. The source is a female donor in good health and CMV-seropositive. The CDR3 runs from the conserved cysteine through the conserved F or W. The D gene is left open where the match is weak. Only some rows state a clone size, as once, few, many or a class for expanded clones.

D	size	V	J	length	DNA	CDR3
TRBD1	NA	TRBV19	TRBJ1-1	13	TGTGCCAGTAGCCGGACAGGGAACACTGAAGCTTTCTTT	CASSRTGNTEAFF
NA	NA	TRBV7-9	TRBJ1-3	16	TGTGCCAGCAGCTTAGCAAGGGGGAGCTCTGGAAACACCATATATTTT	CASSLARGSSGNTIYF
TRBD1	NA	TRBV6-1	TRBJ1-2	15	TGTGCCAGCAGTGAAGGGACAGGGACTAACTATGGCTACATCTTC	CASSEGTGTNYGYIF
NA	NA	TRBV9	TRBJ1-5	15	TGTGCCAGCAGCGTCCAGGGGTATAGCAATCAGCCCCAGCATTTT	CASSVQGYSNQPQHF
TRBD2	few	TRBV4-3	TRBJ2-1	18	TGCGCCAGCAGCCAAGATCTAAACGGGGGGGCGTTCTACAATGAGCAGTTCTTC	CASSQDLNGGAFYNEQFF
TRBD1	NA	TRBV27	TRBJ1-5	18	TGTGCCAGCAGCAAGCAGGGGGCGGAGAGATATGGCAATCAGCCCCAGCATTTT	CASSKQGAERYGNQPQHF
NA	NA	TRBV7-9	TRBJ2-5	15	TGTGCCAGCAGCACAAAGGGGGGGATAGGAGAGACCCAGTACTTC	CASSTKGGIGETQYF
TRBD1	NA	TRBV18	TRBJ2-5	13	TGTGCCAGCTCACGGGACAGGGACGATCCCCAGTACTTC	CASSRDRDDPQYF
TRBD2	few	TRBV5-4	TRBJ2-7	17	TGTGCCAGCAGCCAAAGTCGGCGGGGGGTCTTCTTCGGTGAGCAGTACTTC	CASSQSRRGVFFGEQYF
TRBD2	NA	TRBV6-5	TRBJ2-3	15	TGTGCCAGCAGTTACGGGCTAGCGGACACAGATACGCAGTATTTT	CASSYGLADTDTQYF
NA	NA	TRBV2	TRBJ2-7	11	TGTGCCAGCAGTGGACAGGACGAGCAGTACTTC	CASSGQDEQYF
TRBD2	NA	TRBV18	TRBJ2-3	16	TGTGCCAGCTCACCGCGGACTAGCGGAGCCACAGATACGCAGTATTTT	CASSPRTSGATDTQYF
TRBD2	NA	TRBV27	TRBJ2-3	16	TGTGCCAGCAGTTGGGGGGCGGGGGGTGACACAGATACGCAGTATTTT	CASSWGAGGDTDTQYF
NA	NA	TRBV30	TRBJ1-5	16	TGTGCCTGGAAGGGGGGGGGCGCGGGGCGCAATCAGCCCCAGCATTTT	CAWKGGGAGRNQPQHF
NA	once	TRBV11-2	TRBJ2-7	16	TGTGCCAGCAGCTTAGATTTAGCAGGGGGGTCCTACGAGCAGTACTTC	CASSLDLAGGSYEQYF
NA	NA	TRBV5-5	TRBJ1-2	13	TGTGCCAGCAGCTTGGGGACTGGCTATGGCTACACCTTC	CASSLGTGYGYTF
TRBD1	NA	TRBV18	TRBJ1-5	15	TGTGCCAGCACCGCAGGGGGCGCGGGCAATCAGCCCCAGCATTTT	CASTAGGAGNQPQHF
TRBD1	NA	TRBV6-5	TRBJ1-6	14	TGTGCCAGCAGTAGGACAGGTCGGAATTCACCCCTCCACTTT	CASSRTGRNSPLHF
NA	NA	TRBV28	TRBJ1-2	13	TGTGCCAGCAGTCACCAGAGGCTTGGCGGCTACACCTTC	CASSHQRLGGYTF